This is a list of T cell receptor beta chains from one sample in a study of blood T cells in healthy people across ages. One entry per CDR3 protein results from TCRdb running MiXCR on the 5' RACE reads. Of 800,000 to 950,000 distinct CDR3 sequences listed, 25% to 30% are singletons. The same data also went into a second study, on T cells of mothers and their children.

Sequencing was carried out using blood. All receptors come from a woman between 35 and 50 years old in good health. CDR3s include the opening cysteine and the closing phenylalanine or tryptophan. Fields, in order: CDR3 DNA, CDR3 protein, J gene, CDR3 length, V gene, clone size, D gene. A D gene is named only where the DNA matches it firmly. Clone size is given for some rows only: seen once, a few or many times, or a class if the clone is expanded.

cdr3_nt: TGTGCCAGCAGCTTTTTGCGGGACGAGCAGTTCTTC
cdr3_aa: CASSFLRDEQFF
j_call: TRBJ2-1
cdr3_length: 12
v_call: TRBV7-8
clone_size: few
d_call: NA

cdr3_nt: TGTGCCAGCAGGGTTACTAGCGGGGGGGCGCGCGAGCAGTACTTC
cdr3_aa: CASRVTSGGAREQYF
j_call: TRBJ2-7
cdr3_length: 15
v_call: TRBV6-5
clone_size: many
d_call: TRBD2

cdr3_nt: TGTGCCAGCAGTGAAGTGGGGAGCTCTGGGGCCAACGTCCTGACTTTC
cdr3_aa: CASSEVGSSGANVLTF
j_call: TRBJ2-6
cdr3_length: 16
v_call: TRBV2
clone_size: few
d_call: NA

cdr3_nt: TGCAGTGCTAAGAGCGGGGGGCCCTACAATGAGCAGTTCTTC
cdr3_aa: CSAKSGGPYNEQFF
j_call: TRBJ2-1
cdr3_length: 14
v_call: TRBV20-1
clone_size: NA
d_call: TRBD2

cdr3_nt: TGTGCCAGCAGGGAGAGTGGTTTGATTACTGAAGCTTTCTTT
cdr3_aa: CASRESGLITEAFF
j_call: TRBJ1-1
cdr3_length: 14
v_call: TRBV7-2
clone_size: NA
d_call: NA

cdr3_nt: TGCAGTGCTAGAAGACGTTCCTATGGCTACACCTTC
cdr3_aa: CSARRRSYGYTF
j_call: TRBJ1-2
cdr3_length: 12
v_call: TRBV20-1
clone_size: many
d_call: NA

cdr3_nt: TGTGCCAGCAGTTTATCGCGGGACACAATGCAGTACTTC
cdr3_aa: CASSLSRDTMQYF
j_call: TRBJ2-5
cdr3_length: 13
v_call: TRBV27
clone_size: NA
d_call: NA

cdr3_nt: TGTGCCAGCTCACCCGACCACCAGATCATGAACACTGAAGCTTTCTTT
cdr3_aa: CASSPDHQIMNTEAFF
j_call: TRBJ1-1
cdr3_length: 16
v_call: TRBV18
clone_size: NA
d_call: NA

cdr3_nt: TGTGCCAGCAGTCGAAAAAACATTCAGTACTTC
cdr3_aa: CASSRKNIQYF
j_call: TRBJ2-4
cdr3_length: 11
v_call: TRBV6-2/TRBV6-3
clone_size: NA
d_call: NA

cdr3_nt: TGTGCCAGCAGCGGGAGGACAGACTATGGCTACACCTTC
cdr3_aa: CASSGRTDYGYTF
j_call: TRBJ1-2
cdr3_length: 13
v_call: TRBV7-9
clone_size: NA
d_call: NA

cdr3_nt: TGCAGTGTAACGGGACAGGGGGACTCCTACGAGCAGTACTTC
cdr3_aa: CSVTGQGDSYEQYF
j_call: TRBJ2-7
cdr3_length: 14
v_call: TRBV20-1
clone_size: many
d_call: TRBD1

cdr3_nt: TGCGCCAGCAGCCCGACAGGACTACCTAATGAAAAACTGTTTTTT
cdr3_aa: CASSPTGLPNEKLFF
j_call: TRBJ1-4
cdr3_length: 15
v_call: TRBV5-1
clone_size: NA
d_call: NA

cdr3_nt: TGCGCCAGCAGCGACCGGTCGCCCACTTATGGCTACACCTTC
cdr3_aa: CASSDRSPTYGYTF
j_call: TRBJ1-2
cdr3_length: 14
v_call: TRBV5-1
clone_size: few
d_call: NA

cdr3_nt: TGTGCCAGCAGCTCATACCCACAGGGGACCTACAATGAGCAGTTCTTC
cdr3_aa: CASSSYPQGTYNEQFF
j_call: TRBJ2-1
cdr3_length: 16
v_call: TRBV7-9
clone_size: many
d_call: TRBD1

cdr3_nt: TGTGCCAGCAGTTACCCCGGACGGGCCCAAGAGACCCAGTACTTC
cdr3_aa: CASSYPGRAQETQYF
j_call: TRBJ2-5
cdr3_length: 15
v_call: TRBV6-2/TRBV6-3
clone_size: few
d_call: NA

cdr3_nt: TGTGCCAGCAGCTCGGAACGGAGCACAGATACGCAGTATTTT
cdr3_aa: CASSSERSTDTQYF
j_call: TRBJ2-3
cdr3_length: 14
v_call: TRBV5-6
clone_size: few
d_call: NA

cdr3_nt: TGTGCCAGCAGTGGTCAGACAAGAAACTATGGCTACACCTTC
cdr3_aa: CASSGQTRNYGYTF
j_call: TRBJ1-2
cdr3_length: 14
v_call: TRBV25-1
clone_size: few
d_call: NA

cdr3_nt: TGTGCCAGCAGCTTGGACAGGGGACTTACTATGAACACTGAAGCTTTCTTT
cdr3_aa: CASSLDRGLTMNTEAFF
j_call: TRBJ1-1
cdr3_length: 17
v_call: TRBV7-9
clone_size: NA
d_call: TRBD1

cdr3_nt: TGCGCCAGCAGCTCTGGTAGATCTGGGGCCAACGTCCTGACTTTC
cdr3_aa: CASSSGRSGANVLTF
j_call: TRBJ2-6
cdr3_length: 15
v_call: TRBV5-1
clone_size: many
d_call: NA

cdr3_nt: TGTGCCAGCAGTTACTCAGTCGATGGAACTGAAGCTTTCTTT
cdr3_aa: CASSYSVDGTEAFF
j_call: TRBJ1-1
cdr3_length: 14
v_call: TRBV6-6
clone_size: many
d_call: NA

cdr3_nt: TGTGCCAGCAGCTTAGGAATCCCCTGGGACAGTCAAGAGACCCAGTACTTC
cdr3_aa: CASSLGIPWDSQETQYF
j_call: TRBJ2-5
cdr3_length: 17
v_call: TRBV11-3
clone_size: many
d_call: TRBD1

cdr3_nt: TGTGCCAGCAGCTGGGAGGGGGGGTTAGGAGAGACCCAGTACTTC
cdr3_aa: CASSWEGGLGETQYF
j_call: TRBJ2-5
cdr3_length: 15
v_call: TRBV7-2
clone_size: many
d_call: NA

cdr3_nt: TGTGCCAGCAGCTTAGTGGGGGGTCCCTCTAGCACAGATACGCAGTATTTT
cdr3_aa: CASSLVGGPSSTDTQYF
j_call: TRBJ2-3
cdr3_length: 17
v_call: TRBV7-2
clone_size: NA
d_call: NA

cdr3_nt: TGTGCCAGCAGTCAAGGGGGACAGCTTGAAGTGGAGCAGTTCTTC
cdr3_aa: CASSQGGQLEVEQFF
j_call: TRBJ2-1
cdr3_length: 15
v_call: TRBV4-2
clone_size: many
d_call: TRBD1

cdr3_nt: TGTACCAGCAGTGGGCAGGTGATGGGAAACACTGAAGCTTTCTTT
cdr3_aa: CTSSGQVMGNTEAFF
j_call: TRBJ1-1
cdr3_length: 15
v_call: TRBV25-1
clone_size: NA
d_call: NA

cdr3_nt: TGTGCCAGTAGGCCCCTTAACACTGAAGCTTTCTTT
cdr3_aa: CASRPLNTEAFF
j_call: TRBJ1-1
cdr3_length: 12
v_call: TRBV6-6
clone_size: NA
d_call: NA

cdr3_nt: TGTGCCAGTAGCCCCACTAGGGGGGGCACCGACAATGAGCAGTTCTTC
cdr3_aa: CASSPTRGGTDNEQFF
j_call: TRBJ2-1
cdr3_length: 16
v_call: TRBV7-3
clone_size: NA
d_call: NA

cdr3_nt: TGTGCCCCTGCAGGAATTAGCAATCAGCCCCAGCATTTT
cdr3_aa: CAPAGISNQPQHF
j_call: TRBJ1-5
cdr3_length: 13
v_call: TRBV7-9
clone_size: NA
d_call: NA

cdr3_nt: TGTGCCAGCAGCCCCCGCTTTAATTCACCCCTCCACTTT
cdr3_aa: CASSPRFNSPLHF
j_call: TRBJ1-6
cdr3_length: 13
v_call: TRBV7-6
clone_size: few
d_call: NA

cdr3_nt: TGTGCCAGCAGTTTCACTAGCGGGGGGGCGAACACCGGGGAGCTGTTTTTT
cdr3_aa: CASSFTSGGANTGELFF
j_call: TRBJ2-2
cdr3_length: 17
v_call: TRBV27
clone_size: few
d_call: TRBD2

cdr3_nt: TGCAGTGCTAGCAGGCCTCTGGACGGTGAAGCTTTCTTT
cdr3_aa: CSASRPLDGEAFF
j_call: TRBJ1-1
cdr3_length: 13
v_call: TRBV20-1
clone_size: NA
d_call: NA

cdr3_nt: TGCGCCAGCAGCCAAGTACGGGCGGGCTTCTCCTACAATGAGCAGTACTTC
cdr3_aa: CASSQVRAGFSYNEQYF
j_call: TRBJ2-7
cdr3_length: 17
v_call: TRBV4-1
clone_size: NA
d_call: NA

cdr3_nt: TGTGCCAGCAGCTTAGAAGGGACTAGCGTCTCCAATGAGCAGTTCTTC
cdr3_aa: CASSLEGTSVSNEQFF
j_call: TRBJ2-1
cdr3_length: 16
v_call: TRBV7-2
clone_size: NA
d_call: TRBD2

cdr3_nt: TGTGCCAGCAGTGACTTTTCAGCAAATCAGCCCCAGCATTTT
cdr3_aa: CASSDFSANQPQHF
j_call: TRBJ1-5
cdr3_length: 14
v_call: TRBV2
clone_size: NA
d_call: NA

cdr3_nt: TGTGCCAGCAGCTTAGGGATGCCCTCTGGGGCCAACGTCCTGACTTTC
cdr3_aa: CASSLGMPSGANVLTF
j_call: TRBJ2-6
cdr3_length: 16
v_call: TRBV7-6
clone_size: NA
d_call: NA

cdr3_nt: TGTGCCAGCAGCGGACTCGGTTTGCGAGAGGAGAAGGAGACCCAGTTCTTC
cdr3_aa: CASSGLGLREEKETQFF
j_call: TRBJ2-1
cdr3_length: 17
v_call: TRBV5-6
clone_size: NA
d_call: NA

cdr3_nt: TGTGCCAGCAGCTTAGCGCTCGGGGCTAGCGGGATGGCAGATACGCAGTATTTT
cdr3_aa: CASSLALGASGMADTQYF
j_call: TRBJ2-3
cdr3_length: 18
v_call: TRBV7-2
clone_size: NA
d_call: TRBD2

cdr3_nt: TGTGCCAGCAGCTTAGCCTACAGGAACGAGCAGTACTTC
cdr3_aa: CASSLAYRNEQYF
j_call: TRBJ2-7
cdr3_length: 13
v_call: TRBV7-9
clone_size: many
d_call: NA

cdr3_nt: TGTACCAGCAGCTTCAACAGGGGAGCCTACGAGCAGTACTTC
cdr3_aa: CTSSFNRGAYEQYF
j_call: TRBJ2-7
cdr3_length: 14
v_call: TRBV7-2
clone_size: NA
d_call: TRBD1

cdr3_nt: TGTGCCACCAGTGACACCACGGGACAGGACTACAATGAGCAGTTCTTC
cdr3_aa: CATSDTTGQDYNEQFF
j_call: TRBJ2-1
cdr3_length: 16
v_call: TRBV24-1
clone_size: few
d_call: TRBD1

cdr3_nt: TGCGCCAGCAGCTTGGAGCCCGTTGGAGGGCAGTTCTTC
cdr3_aa: CASSLEPVGGQFF
j_call: TRBJ2-1
cdr3_length: 13
v_call: TRBV5-1
clone_size: many
d_call: NA

cdr3_nt: TGTGTCAGCAGCCAAGGCAAGGGTGGCTACACCTTC
cdr3_aa: CVSSQGKGGYTF
j_call: TRBJ1-2
cdr3_length: 12
v_call: TRBV3-1
clone_size: NA
d_call: NA

cdr3_nt: TGTGCCAGCAGTTTCGGGGCTACTGTCAATGAGCAGTTCTTC
cdr3_aa: CASSFGATVNEQFF
j_call: TRBJ2-1
cdr3_length: 14
v_call: TRBV27
clone_size: many
d_call: NA